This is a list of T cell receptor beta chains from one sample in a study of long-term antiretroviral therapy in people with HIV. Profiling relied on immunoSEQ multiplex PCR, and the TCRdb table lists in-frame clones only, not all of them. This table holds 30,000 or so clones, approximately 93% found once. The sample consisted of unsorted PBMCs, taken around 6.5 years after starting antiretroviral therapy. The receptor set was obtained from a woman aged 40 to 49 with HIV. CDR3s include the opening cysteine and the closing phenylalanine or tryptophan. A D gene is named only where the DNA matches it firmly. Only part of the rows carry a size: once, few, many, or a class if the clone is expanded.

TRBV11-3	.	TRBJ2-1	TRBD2	TGTGCCAGCAGCTTAGGCGGGGGGCGCGATGAGCAGTTCTTC	CASSLGGGRDEQFF
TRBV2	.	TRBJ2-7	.	TGTGCCAGCAGTGGGCGTCCGGGGGTAAACTACGAGCAGTACTTC	CASSGRPGVNYEQYF
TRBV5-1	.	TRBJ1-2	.	TGCGCCAGCAGCTTCGGTTTGTCAGGACCTTATGGCTACACCTTC	CASSFGLSGPYGYTF
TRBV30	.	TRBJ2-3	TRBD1	TGTGCCTGGAGTCGGGGACAGGGGGGAACAGATACGCAGTATTTT	CAWSRGQGGTDTQYF
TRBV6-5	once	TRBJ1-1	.	TGTGCCAGCAGTTACTCGATAGGGGGGGTCACTGAAGCTTTCTTT	CASSYSIGGVTEAFF
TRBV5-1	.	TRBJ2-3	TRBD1	TGCGCCAGCAGCTTAGGACAGGTTTCGACCACAGATACGCAGTATTTT	CASSLGQVSTTDTQYF
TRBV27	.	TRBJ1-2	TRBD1	TGTGCCAGCAGTTTTGGACAGGGGCACTATGGCTACACCTTC	CASSFGQGHYGYTF
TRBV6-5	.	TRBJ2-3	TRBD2	TGTGCCAGCAGGGGAGCGGGGGGAAACACAGATACGCAGTATTTT	CASRGAGGNTDTQYF
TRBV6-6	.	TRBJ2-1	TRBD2	TGTGCCAGCAGTTACAAAGGCGGGGGGATTGTTGAGCAGTTCTTC	CASSYKGGGIVEQFF
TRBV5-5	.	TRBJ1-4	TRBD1	TGTGCCAGCAGCTTCCAGGGGGCGACTAATGAAAAACTGTTTTTT	CASSFQGATNEKLFF
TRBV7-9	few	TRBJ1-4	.	TGTGCCAGCAGCTTAGGTGACAGGTCCCCTCAGCACGAAAAACTGTTTTTT	CASSLGDRSPQHEKLFF
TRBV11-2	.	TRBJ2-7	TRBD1	TGTGCCAGCAGCTCCGGACAGGTTTCCTACGAGCAGTACTTC	CASSSGQVSYEQYF
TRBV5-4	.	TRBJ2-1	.	TGTGCCAGCAGCGCAAGACTAGATTCCTACAATGAGCAGTTCTTC	CASSARLDSYNEQFF
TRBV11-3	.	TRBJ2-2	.	TGTGCCAGCAGCTTAGATCATCGGCTGTTTTTT	CASSLDHRLFF
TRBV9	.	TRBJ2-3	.	TGTGCCAGCAGCGTAGTACCAGTCACAGATACGCAGTATTTT	CASSVVPVTDTQYF
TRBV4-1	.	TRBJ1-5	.	TGCGCCAGCAGCCGCCTGACCGGCAATCAGCCCCAGCATTTT	CASSRLTGNQPQHF
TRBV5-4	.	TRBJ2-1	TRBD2	TGTGCCAGCAGCTTCGCCCTAGCGGGGGGCGAGAATGAGCAGTTCTTC	CASSFALAGGENEQFF
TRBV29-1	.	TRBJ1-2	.	TGCAGCGTTCAGTCGATAATGTTGGATGGCTACACCTTC	CSVQSIMLDGYTF
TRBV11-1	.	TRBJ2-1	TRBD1	TGTGCCAGCAGCCTCCGACCATCCGGGACAGGGATAAATGAGCAGTTCTTC	CASSLRPSGTGINEQFF
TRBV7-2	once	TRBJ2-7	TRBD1	TGTGCCAGCAGCCTACAGGGGGCTACATACGAGCAGTACTTC	CASSLQGATYEQYF
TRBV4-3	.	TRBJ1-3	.	TGCGCCAGCAGCCCAGGGATAGGAAACACCATATATTTT	CASSPGIGNTIYF
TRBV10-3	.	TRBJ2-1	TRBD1	TGTGCCATCAGTGAGGCCACAGGGGACAATGAGCAGTTCTTC	CAISEATGDNEQFF
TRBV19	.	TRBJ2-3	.	TGTGCCAGTAGTATCACAGGGTTCACAGATACGCAGTATTTT	CASSITGFTDTQYF